These 32 T cell receptor beta chains were sequenced from one sample in a study of T cells in Graves' hyperthyroidism and ophthalmopathy. RNA transcripts provided the source from which TCR beta CDR3 regions were amplified. During a first-round RT-PCR of the TCR CDR3, the HTBI primer set was used. TCRdb reanalysed the multiplex PCR reads using MiXCR and keeps one entry per CDR3 protein. The table records 500,000 to 550,000 distinct CDR3 sequences, 20% of them present only once. Sequencing was carried out using blood. The receptors shown here come from a young man with Graves' hyperthyroidism.

The table lists this clonotype with many counts. The chain links TRBV9 to TRBJ2-2, with 11 bases identical to TRBD2. The V segment lost 4 bases and the J segment 5 bases; nucleotides outside the gene matches: 4. There are 15 residues in the CDR3. Germline loops: CDR1 SGDLS, CDR2 YYNGEE. The CDR3 region has the DNA TGTGCCAGCAGCCTCGGGACTAGCGGAACCGGGGAGCTGTTTTTT. Translating gives CASSLGTSGTGELFF.

A word on this clonotype: Given a much more abundant clone one base away, this may be a read error. The gene calls are TRBV27 and TRBJ1-2; 7 positions match TRBD1. CDR3 size: 13 residues. From germline, CDR1 is MNHEY and CDR2 SMNVEV (reference sequence). CDR3: CASRGTESYGFTF. CDR3 nucleotide sequence: TGTGCCAGCAGAGGGACAGAGAGCTATGGCTTCACCTTC.

In this sample, this clonotype turned up many times. The chain employs TRBV5-1 and TRBJ1-2; a weak D match, TRBD1 (6 bases). Trimming took off 4 bases at V and 3 bases at J, with 16 bases between the two ends. The CDR3 runs 15 residues. CDR1 and CDR2 from the germline V gene are SGHRS and YFSETQ. CDR3 in DNA: TGCGCCAGCAGCATCTCAGGGGCGCCCCACTATGGCTACACCTTC. This translates into CASSISGAPHYGYTF.

This clonotype has just one count. The rearrangement uses TRBV6-1 and TRBJ2-7; D is perhaps TRBD1 (7 bases). Looked up from germline, CDR1 is MNHNS and CDR2 is SASEGT. The CDR3 consists of 14 residues. V lost 3 bases and J 3 bases, leaving 12 bases between the germline ends. The CDR3 sequence: CASSEAGGIYEQYF. The CDR3 nucleotides are TGTGCCAGCAGTGAGGCAGGGGGGATCTACGAGCAGTACTTC.

This clonotype was seen at least ten times. The CDR3 DNA reads TGCAGCGCCCGACCATTGTCTGGAAACACCATATATTTT. Translation: CSARPLSGNTIYF. The chain joins TRBV29-1 to TRBJ1-3; no clear D. The CDR3 extends over 13 amino acids. Germline V lookup: CDR1 SQVTM, CDR2 ANQGSEA. V was trimmed by 7 bases and J by 1 base, leaving 11 bases between them. The complete variable domain, with remaining parts taken from reference TRBV29-1 and TRBJ1-3, reads SAVISQKPSRDICQRGTSLTIQCQVDSQVTMMFWYRQQPGQSLTLIATANQGSEATYESGFVIDKFPISRPNLTFSTLTVSNMSPEDSSIYLCSARPLSGNTIYFGEGSWLTVV.

This clonotype was seen ten or more times. The chain has TRBV7-8 and TRBJ2-5; D might be TRBD2 (7 bases). The ends were cut back, 3 bases at V and 0 bases at J, with 11 bases in the middle. In germline, CDR1 is SGHVS, CDR2 FQNEAQ. The CDR3 is made up of 15 amino acids. The CDR3 spells CASSLRGPYQETQYF. The DNA for the CDR3 is TGTGCCAGCAGCTTGCGGGGGCCGTACCAAGAGACCCAGTACTTC. The full variable domain, with the rest looked up from reference TRBV7-8 and TRBJ2-5, is GAGVSQSPRYKVAKRGQDVALRCDPISGHVSLFWYQQALGQGPEFLTYFQNEAQLDKSGLPSDRFFAERPEGSVSTLKIQRTQQEDSAVYLCASSLRGPYQETQYFGPGTRLLVL.

This clonotype was seen more than once but under ten times. It may be a read error: a sequence one base away is much more abundant. J is TRBJ1-2 and V is TRBV2; D is perhaps TRBD1 (5 bases). Per the germline V gene, CDR1 is SNHLY and CDR2 is FYNNEI. The CDR3 consists of 13 residues. The CDR3 DNA reads TGTTCCAGCAGTGACCTGGGACCTTACGGCTACACCTTC. Translation gives CSSSDLGPYGYTF.

This chain links TRBV12-3 or TRBV12-4 with TRBJ2-7; 12 nucleotides agree with TRBD2. The V segment lost 1 base and the J segment 7 bases; nucleotides outside the gene matches: 5. This CDR3 contains 15 residues. DNA for the CDR3: TGTGCCAGCAGTTTAGTGCTAGCGGGAGGGCATGAGCAGTACTTC. It specifies CASSLVLAGGHEQYF.

This clonotype was observed many times. The J gene is TRBJ2-6, the V gene TRBV2; D gene unclear. The CDR3 loop spans 15 amino acids. CDR1 and CDR2 from the germline V gene are SNHLY and FYNNEI. V lost 6 bases and J lost 0, with 9 bases in between. This CDR3 reads CASSPMSSGANVLTF. CDR3 sequence (DNA): TGTGCCAGCAGCCCTATGAGCTCTGGGGCCAACGTCCTGACTTTC.

This clonotype showed up many times. The chain joins TRBV2 to TRBJ1-1; D perhaps matches TRBD1 (6 bases). V gave up 11 bases and J gave up 2 bases, with 18 bases separating them. This CDR3 has 14 residues. Germline CDR1 reads SNHLY; CDR2 reads FYNNEI. CDR3 DNA sequence: TGTGCCGGCCTTACCGGGACACTCAACACTGAAGCTTTCTTT. Encoded protein: CAGLTGTLNTEAFF.

This clonotype has more than one count but fewer than ten. The chain couples TRBV19 to TRBJ2-3; 8 bases agree with TRBD2. With V trimmed by 3 bases and J by 3 bases, 2 bases remained unmatched. Germline CDR1 and CDR2: LNHDA and SQIVND (reference sequence). The CDR3 totals 14 residues. Here the CDR3 reads CASSIGGATDTQYF. The CDR3 DNA follows: TGTGCCAGTAGTATCGGGGGGGCAACAGATACGCAGTATTTT.

Many counts were recorded for this clonotype. The chain links TRBV27 to TRBJ2-7, with 9 positions matching TRBD1. The germline V gene encodes CDR1 MNHEY and CDR2 SMNVEV (reference sequence). V shed 4 bases and J 5 bases; nucleotides not matched to a gene: 6. The CDR3 sequence is 14 residues long. The chain's CDR3 is CASSSGQGLNEQYF. CDR3 nucleotides: TGTGCCAGCAGTTCGGGACAGGGTCTCAACGAGCAGTACTTC.

The chain has TRBV20-1 and TRBJ2-5; 8 nucleotides match TRBD1. CDR3 size: 15 residues. J lost 2 bases, V lost 3 bases, and 8 bases had no gene match. From germline, CDR1 is DFQATT and CDR2 SNEGSKA (reference sequence). The CDR3 DNA reads as TGCAGTGCTAGTGGAGACAGGGGCTGGCAAGAGACCCAGTACTTC. Amino acids: CSASGDRGWQETQYF.

The chain links TRBV20-1 to TRBJ1-1, with D maybe TRBD1 (5 bases). Germline V gives CDR1 DFQATT, CDR2 SNEGSKA (reference sequence). CDR3 length: 14 residues. V lost 2 bases, J lost 3 bases, and 13 bases lay in between. CDR3 residues: CSARFGGTDTEAFF. DNA for the CDR3: TGCAGTGCTAGATTTGGGGGTACAGACACTGAAGCTTTCTTT.

The table lists this clonotype with many counts. The DNA of the CDR3 is TGTGCCAGCAGTGAATCCCGGAGGTCCTACGAGCAGTACTTC. It encodes CASSESRRSYEQYF. The chain employs TRBV2 and TRBJ2-7, with D possibly matching TRBD2 (5 bases). CDR1 is SNHLY and CDR2 is FYNNEI in the germline V gene. Trimming cost V 2 bases and J 1 base, with 9 bases left between them. This CDR3 is 14 amino acids long.

The chain employs TRBV6-2 or TRBV6-3 and TRBJ1-1; a weak D match, TRBD1 (5 bases). The germline CDR1 and CDR2 sequences are MNHEY and SVGEGT. This CDR3 contains 14 residues. Trimming pared 8 bases from V and 0 bases from J, leaving 13 bases between. The CDR3, as DNA: TGTGCCAGCCTGGGGGACTTCCTGAACACTGAAGCTTTCTTT. Translation gives CASLGDFLNTEAFF.

Only a few counts were recorded for this clonotype. V and J are TRBV12-3 or TRBV12-4 and TRBJ2-7, with TRBD1 identical over 8 bases. CDR3 length: 13 residues. Trimming cost V 7 bases and J 6 bases; bases outside gene matches: 8. The CDR3 sequence: CASTTSGTGEQYF. CDR3 nucleotide sequence: TGTGCCAGCACCACATCCGGGACAGGCGAGCAGTACTTC.

The J gene is TRBJ2-7, the V gene TRBV28, with D uncertain. Germline CDR1 MDHEN, CDR2 SYDVKM. This CDR3 is built from 16 residues. The V end lost 4 bases, the J end lost 6 bases, and 22 bases lay between the germline ends. The CDR3 loop reads CASSSPKGILFGEQYF. CDR3 coding DNA: TGTGCCAGCAGTTCCCCCAAAGGGATACTCTTTGGCGAGCAGTACTTC.

This clonotype was observed a few times. This chain joins TRBV12-3 or TRBV12-4 and TRBJ2-7; 9 nucleotides line up with TRBD1. With 5 bases clipped from V and 2 bases from J, the junction kept 7 bases outside the gene matches. This CDR3 spans 15 amino acids. CDR3 sequence reads: CASSPRTGDTYEQYF. The CDR3 DNA follows: TGTGCCAGCAGTCCCAGGACAGGGGATACCTACGAGCAGTACTTC.

This clonotype appeared many times. This chain joins TRBV7-9 and TRBJ2-7; tentative D call: TRBD1 (6 bases). Trimming took off 5 bases at V and 9 bases at J, with 17 bases between the two ends. The CDR3 is made up of 13 amino acids. The germline V gene encodes CDR1 SEHNR and CDR2 FQNEAQ (reference sequence). The CDR3 reads CASSPQGYLGQYF. The DNA of the CDR3 is TGTGCCAGCAGCCCCCAGGGGTACTTGGGGCAGTACTTC.

There are many counts of this clonotype. The chain combines TRBV11-2 with TRBJ1-2, with a tentative D call TRBD1 (5 bases). The germline V and J ends were trimmed by 5 bases and 4 bases, with 11 bases remaining between them. Germline CDR1 reads SGHAT; CDR2 reads FQNNGV. The CDR3 extends over 13 amino acids. The CDR3 loop reads CASSRGPLYGYTF. DNA for the CDR3: TGTGCCAGCAGCCGGGGACCTCTCTATGGCTACACCTTC.

This clonotype was detected ten times or more. The chain uses TRBV7-8 and TRBJ1-6, with no clear D. The CDR3 totals 15 residues. Trimming removed 5 bases at V and 7 bases at J, with 15 bases between. Germline CDR1 SGHVS, CDR2 FQNEAQ. Here the CDR3 reads CASSPQDLGNSPLHF. The CDR3 DNA reads TGTGCCAGCAGCCCTCAGGACTTAGGGAATTCACCCCTCCACTTT.

This clonotype has a count of ten or more. The chain's CDR3 is CANREGYTF. The CDR3 nucleotides read TGTGCCAACCGAGAGGGCTACACCTTC. The V call is TRBV2, the J call TRBJ1-2; no definite D call. Trimming took off 10 bases at V and 8 bases at J, with 8 bases between the two ends. The CDR3 length is 9 residues. Looked up from germline, CDR1 is SNHLY and CDR2 is FYNNEI.

This clonotype was seen ten or more times. This rearrangement joins TRBV5-1 to TRBJ2-7; D assignment may be TRBD1 or TRBD2 (5 bases each). In germline, CDR1 is SGHRS, CDR2 YFSETQ. CDR3 length: 16 amino acids. V lost 0 bases and J 3 bases, leaving 16 bases between the germline ends. CDR3 nucleotide sequence: TGCGCCAGCAGCTTGGCCGGGACGGGCCTGGGCTACGAGCAGTACTTC. Protein: CASSLAGTGLGYEQYF.

This sequence joins TRBV6-4 and TRBJ1-1, with 7 bases fitting TRBD1. Germline V gene data show CDR1 as MRHNA and CDR2 as SNTAGT. The CDR3 sequence is 14 residues long. After removal of 2 bases from V and 5 bases from J, the junction contained 5 bases not matched to a gene. CDR3 sequence reads: CASSDTDRATEAFF. The CDR3 nucleotides are TGTGCCAGCAGTGACACCGACAGGGCTACTGAAGCTTTCTTT.

This clonotype has at least ten counts. This chain connects TRBV12-3 or TRBV12-4 to TRBJ1-1; perhaps TRBD1 as D (6 bases). Trimming cost V 5 bases and J 5 bases, with 15 bases left between them. This CDR3 region has 14 residues. The CDR3 loop is CASSGQWGYTEAFF. CDR3 nucleotides: TGTGCCAGCAGTGGACAGTGGGGGTATACTGAAGCTTTCTTT.

This clonotype was found many times. The chain has TRBV12-3 or TRBV12-4 and TRBJ1-5; unclear D gene. V lost 1 base and J 2 bases, leaving 3 bases between the germline ends. This CDR3 is built from 13 residues. CDR3 residues: CASSLVGNQPQHF. In nucleotides, the CDR3 is TGTGCCAGCAGTTTAGTGGGCAATCAGCCCCAGCATTTT.

The V call is TRBV7-9, the J call TRBJ2-7, with TRBD2 identical over 8 bases. Germline V gene sequence: CDR1 SEHNR, CDR2 FQNEAQ (reference sequence). V gave up 8 bases and J gave up 3 bases; unmatched junction bases: 6. The CDR3 extends over 13 amino acids. The CDR3 sequence: CASQLAEFYEQYF. CDR3 nucleotide sequence: TGTGCCAGCCAACTAGCGGAGTTCTACGAGCAGTACTTC.

The rearrangement joins TRBV7-9 to TRBJ1-2; possible D gene TRBD1, 5 bases. The germline CDR1 and CDR2 sequences are SEHNR and FQNEAQ (reference sequence). The CDR3 is 15 residues long. V dropped 5 bases and J dropped 0 bases, with 13 bases sitting between them. CDR3 sequence: CASSGTGSTNYGYTF. In nucleotides, the CDR3 is TGTGCCAGCAGCGGGACGGGCAGTACTAACTATGGCTACACCTTC. The full variable domain, completed using reference TRBV7-9 and TRBJ1-2, is DTGVSQNPRHKITKRGQNVTFRCDPISEHNRLYWYRQTLGQGPEFLTYFQNEAQLEKSRLLSDRFSAERPKGSFSTLEIQRTEQGDSAMYLCASSGTGSTNYGYTFGSGTRLTVV.

V usage is TRBV12-3 or TRBV12-4 and J usage is TRBJ2-7; TRBD2 might be the D (6 bases). Trimming took 5 bases from V and 6 from J, leaving 20 bases between them. This CDR3 region has 15 residues. The CDR3 nucleotides are TGTGCCAGCAGTGCCCCAGAAGCGGGTCCCCCCGAGCAGTACTTC. Translating it yields CASSAPEAGPPEQYF.

Ten or more counts support this clonotype. The chain couples TRBV30 to TRBJ1-1; 7 positions agree with TRBD1. CDR1 is GTSNPN and CDR2 is SVGIG in the germline V gene (reference sequence). This CDR3 has 14 residues. V dropped 0 bases and J dropped 13; count of bases not matched to a gene: 14. CDR3 loop: CAWSVPGRGYVDFF. The CDR3 nucleotides read TGTGCCTGGAGTGTACCAGGCAGGGGGTACGTTGATTTCTTT.

In its sample, this clonotype was seen many times. This chain joins TRBV19 and TRBJ1-2, with 9 positions matching TRBD1. Germline CDR1 reads LNHDA; CDR2 reads SQIVND (reference sequence). This CDR3 has 17 amino acids. The V segment lost 6 bases and the J segment 3 bases; nucleotides outside the gene matches: 14. In nucleotides, the CDR3 is TGTGCCAGTAGACTACCGCCTCGGACAGGGGATGACTATGGCTACACCTTC. Translation: CASRLPPRTGDDYGYTF.